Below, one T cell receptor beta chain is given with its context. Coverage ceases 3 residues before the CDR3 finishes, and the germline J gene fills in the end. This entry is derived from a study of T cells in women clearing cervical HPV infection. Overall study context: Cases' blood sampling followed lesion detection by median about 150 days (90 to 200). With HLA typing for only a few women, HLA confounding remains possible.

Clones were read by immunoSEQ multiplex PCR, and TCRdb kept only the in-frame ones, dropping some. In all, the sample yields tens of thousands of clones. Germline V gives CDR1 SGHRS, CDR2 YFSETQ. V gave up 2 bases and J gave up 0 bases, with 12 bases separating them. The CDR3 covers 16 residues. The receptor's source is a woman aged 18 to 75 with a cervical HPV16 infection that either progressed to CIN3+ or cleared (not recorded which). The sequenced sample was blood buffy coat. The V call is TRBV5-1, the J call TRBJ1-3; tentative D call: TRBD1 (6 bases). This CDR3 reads CASSLAGTLSGNTIYF. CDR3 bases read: TGCGCCAGCAGCTTAGCCGGGACACTCTCTGGAAACACC.